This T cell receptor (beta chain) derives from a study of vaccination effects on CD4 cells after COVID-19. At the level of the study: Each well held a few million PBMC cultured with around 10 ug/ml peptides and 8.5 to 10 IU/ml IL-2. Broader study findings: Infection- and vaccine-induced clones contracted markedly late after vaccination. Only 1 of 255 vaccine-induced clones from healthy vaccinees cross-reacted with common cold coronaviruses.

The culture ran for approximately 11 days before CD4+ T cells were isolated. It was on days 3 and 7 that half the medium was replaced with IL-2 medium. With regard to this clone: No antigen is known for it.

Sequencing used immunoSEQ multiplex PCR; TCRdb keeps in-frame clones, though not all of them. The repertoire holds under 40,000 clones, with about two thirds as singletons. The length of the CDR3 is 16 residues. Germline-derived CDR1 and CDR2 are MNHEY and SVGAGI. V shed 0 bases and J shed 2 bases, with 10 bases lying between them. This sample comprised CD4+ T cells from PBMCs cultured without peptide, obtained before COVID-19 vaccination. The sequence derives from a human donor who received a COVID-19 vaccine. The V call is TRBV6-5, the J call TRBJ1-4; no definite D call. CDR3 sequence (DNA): TGTGCCAGCAGTTACTCGATGGCACTTACTAATGAAAAACTGTTTTTT. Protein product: CASSYSMALTNEKLFF.